The 28 T cell receptor beta chains below were found in one sample sequenced in a study of cytomegalovirus exposure and HLA in healthy donors. TCRdb's table, derived via immunoSEQ multiplex PCR, lists solely in-frame clones and lacks some. The table has 200,000 or so clones, roughly 84% seen once. The sequenced sample was PBMCs. These TCRs come from a woman aged 25 to 39 in good health and CMV-seropositive.

The genes are TRBV2 and TRBJ1-5, with D perhaps matching TRBD1 (5 bases). The CDR3 contains 14 residues. CDR1 SNHLY and CDR2 FYNNEI come from the germline V gene. Trimming stripped 6 bases from V and 7 bases from J, with 16 bases between. CDR3 sequence reads: CASRAPGLGQPQHF. In DNA, the CDR3 is TGTGCCAGCAGGGCCCCGGGACTCGGGCAGCCCCAGCATTTT.

The J gene is TRBJ1-3, the V gene TRBV7-8, with 8 bases that match TRBD1. The CDR3 is made up of 15 amino acids. The germline V gene encodes CDR1 SGHVS and CDR2 FQNEAQ. Losses at the gene ends were 5 bases for V and 3 bases for J; bases not matched to a gene: 6. The CDR3 sequence is CASSSGQGYGNTIYF. The CDR3 region has the DNA TGTGCCAGCAGCAGTGGACAGGGTTATGGAAACACCATATATTTT.

This clone was counted a single time. The rearrangement uses TRBV5-4 and TRBJ1-2, with TRBD1 identical over 10 bases. The CDR3 has 14 residues. Per germline, CDR1 SGHNT and CDR2 YYREEE (reference sequence). The ends lost 5 bases at V and 4 bases at J; junction bases unmatched: 5. For the CDR3, the DNA is TGTGCCAGCAGACGTGGACAGGGGGGCTATGGCTACACCTTC. Translated: CASRRGQGGYGYTF.

On this clone: The junction does not match germline at one end; this may be a read error. V gene TRBV6-1 combines with J gene TRBJ1-3; 11 bases fit TRBD1. From germline, CDR1 is MNHNS and CDR2 SASEGT. CDR3 length: 13 amino acids. CDR3 nucleotides: TGTGCCAGCAGAGGGACAGGGGGACGCCGCTGTGCTTTT. It encodes CASRGTGGRRCAF.

The chain carries TRBV27 and TRBJ2-3; D perhaps matches TRBD2 (6 bases). This CDR3 has 14 residues. With 8 bases removed from V and 0 bases from J, the gap between germline ends came to 12 bases. Germline-derived CDR1 and CDR2 are MNHEY and SMNVEV (reference sequence). Here the CDR3 reads CASRPSGSTDTQYF. The CDR3 bases are TGTGCCAGCCGTCCCAGCGGGAGCACAGATACGCAGTATTTT.

The chain joins TRBV15 to TRBJ1-4; 7 bases line up with TRBD1. CDR1 and CDR2 from the germline V gene are LNHNV and YYDKDF (reference sequence). Trimming cost V 7 bases and J 8 bases; bases outside gene matches: 7. This CDR3 is built from 13 residues. CDR3 protein: CATTERGREKLFF. The DNA for the CDR3 is TGTGCCACCACCGAGAGGGGGCGGGAAAAACTGTTTTTT.

The chain uses TRBV29-1 and TRBJ2-3; D remains unclear. The V gene lost 2 bases and the J gene lost 3 bases, with 18 bases spanning the gap. CDR1 and CDR2 from the germline V gene are SQVTM and ANQGSEA. The CDR3 extends over 16 amino acids. The CDR3 loop reads CSVESLSSPITDTQYF. The CDR3 bases are TGCAGCGTTGAATCTCTCAGTAGCCCGATTACAGATACGCAGTATTTT.

This clone was found many times. The rearrangement uses TRBV27 and TRBJ1-1, with a possible D match to TRBD1 (5 bases). CDR1 and CDR2 from the germline V gene are MNHEY and SMNVEV (reference sequence). Trimming stripped 7 bases from V and 4 bases from J, with 19 bases between. The CDR3 loop spans 15 amino acids. CDR3 residues: CASTLTGGHSTEAFF. The DNA of the CDR3 is TGTGCCAGCACCCTAACAGGAGGGCATAGCACTGAAGCTTTCTTT.

In this sample, this clone turned up once. The chain employs TRBV18 and TRBJ2-7, with D possibly being TRBD1 (5 bases). Per the germline V gene, CDR1 is KGHSH and CDR2 is LQKENI. There are 14 residues in the CDR3. V was clipped by 3 bases and J by 1 base, with 10 bases between them. The CDR3 sequence is CASSPEPGSYEQYF. The CDR3 nucleotides are TGTGCCAGCTCACCCGAACCAGGGTCCTACGAGCAGTACTTC. Filled out from reference TRBV18 and TRBJ2-7, the complete variable domain reads NAGVMQNPRHLVRRRGQEARLRCSPMKGHSHVYWYRQLPEEGLKFMVYLQKENIIDESGMPKERFSAEFPKEGPSILRIQQVVRGDSAAYFCASSPEPGSYEQYFGPGTRLTVT.

This chain links TRBV6-5 with TRBJ2-3; no definite D call. This CDR3 is 15 amino acids long. Germline V gene sequence: CDR1 MNHEY, CDR2 SVGAGI. The V gene lost 0 bases and the J gene lost 6 bases, with 13 bases spanning the gap. The CDR3 sequence is CASSYSAPPPDTQYF. CDR3 coding DNA: TGTGCCAGCAGTTACTCGGCCCCCCCTCCGGATACGCAGTATTTT.

The gene calls are TRBV28 and TRBJ1-4; weak D call: TRBD1 (5 bases). This CDR3 region has 17 residues. CDR1 and CDR2 from the germline V gene are MDHEN and SYDVKM. Between the trimmed V and J ends, which lost 3 bases and 0 bases, there was a span of 14 bases. The CDR3 DNA reads TGTGCCAGCAGTTTGGCAGGGTCGGGGGCAACTAATGAAAAACTGTTTTTT. This translates into CASSLAGSGATNEKLFF.

This chain links TRBV28 with TRBJ1-5; the D is unclear. Germline V lookup: CDR1 MDHEN, CDR2 SYDVKM. Trimming stripped 6 bases from V and 2 bases from J, with 11 bases between. The CDR3 runs 14 residues. The CDR3 DNA follows: TGTGCCAGCAGGACAAGTTTTGGCAATCAGCCCCAGCATTTT. Protein: CASRTSFGNQPQHF.

The gene calls are TRBV29-1 and TRBJ2-5, with TRBD1 as a possible D gene (5 bases). The CDR3 consists of 12 residues. Trimming took off 4 bases at V and 2 bases at J, with 8 bases between the two ends. CDR1 SQVTM and CDR2 ANQGSEA come from the germline V gene. In nucleotides, the CDR3 is TGCAGCGTTGGGACACAGCAAGAGACCCAGTACTTC. Translating gives CSVGTQQETQYF.

The rearrangement uses TRBV5-1 and TRBJ2-3; 11 bases are shared with TRBD2. CDR1 and CDR2 from the germline V gene are SGHRS and YFSETQ. This CDR3 is 15 amino acids long. J was trimmed by 5 bases and V by 1 base; bases with no gene match: 3. CDR3 region: CASSLSGLAGDTQYF. CDR3 nucleotide sequence: TGCGCCAGCAGCTTGTCCGGACTAGCGGGAGATACGCAGTATTTT. Full variable domain (remainder filled in from reference TRBV5-1 and TRBJ2-3): KAGVTQTPRYLIKTRGQQVTLSCSPISGHRSVSWYQQTPGQGLQFLFEYFSETQRNKGNFPGRFSGRQFSNSRSEMNVSTLELGDSALYLCASSLSGLAGDTQYFGPGTRLTVL.

J is TRBJ1-2 and V is TRBV28, with a tentative D call TRBD1 (6 bases). The germline V and J ends were trimmed by 5 bases and 1 base, with 14 bases remaining between them. This CDR3 spans 15 amino acids. Germline V lookup: CDR1 MDHEN, CDR2 SYDVKM. This CDR3 is CASSGRRGLNYGYTF. CDR3 coding DNA: TGTGCCAGCAGTGGCCGCAGGGGCCTTAACTATGGCTACACCTTC.

The chain carries TRBV6-1 and TRBJ2-7, with 7 positions matching TRBD1. Unmatched junction bases numbered 13, after V lost 7 bases and J lost 7 bases. The CDR3 is 14 residues long. Germline CDR1 is MNHNS and CDR2 is SASEGT. CDR3 coding DNA: TGTGCCAGCACCTGGACAGGTGGGCGGTCAGAGCAGTACTTC. Translating it yields CASTWTGGRSEQYF.

In regard to this clone: The same CDR3 also results from other DNA sequences found in this sample. The chain recombines TRBV7-2 with TRBJ2-7; D remains ambiguous. The germline V gene encodes CDR1 SGHTA and CDR2 FQGNSA. Between the trimmed V and J ends, which lost 5 bases and 0 bases, there was a span of 5 bases. The CDR3 is 12 residues long. CDR3 sequence reads: CASSPSSYEQYF. In nucleotides, the CDR3 is TGTGCCAGCAGCCCGAGCTCCTACGAGCAGTACTTC. Full variable domain (outside the CDR3, taken from reference TRBV7-2 and TRBJ2-7): GAGVSQSPSNKVTEKGKDVELRCDPISGHTALYWYRQSLGQGLEFLIYFQGNSAPDKSGLPSDRFSAERTGGSVSTLTIQRTQQEDSAVYLCASSPSSYEQYFGPGTRLTVT.

The genes are TRBV28 and TRBJ1-1; D gene uncertain. Germline CDR1 is MDHEN and CDR2 is SYDVKM. The CDR3 sequence is 16 residues long. V was shortened by 5 bases and J by 7 bases, with 23 bases between the two germline ends. In DNA form, the CDR3 reads TGTGCCAGCAGTCAACGGGGAGGGTGGTTAGGAGGTGAAGCTTTCTTT. Translation gives CASSQRGGWLGGEAFF.

A few counts support this clone. At one end the junction does not follow the germline gene, possibly because of a read error. The V call is TRBV7-9, the J call TRBJ2-1; 7 nucleotides line up with TRBD2. The CDR3 has 12 residues. Per germline, CDR1 SEHNR and CDR2 FQNEAQ (reference sequence). Here the CDR3 reads CASSPGGGSRVF. The CDR3 DNA is TGTGCCAGCAGCCCGGGAGGCGGGAGTAGGGTCTTC. Full variable domain (outside the CDR3, taken from reference TRBV7-9 and TRBJ2-1): DTGVSQNPRHKITKRGQNVTFRCDPISEHNRLYWYRQTLGQGPEFLTYFQNEAQLEKSRLLSDRFSAERPKGSFSTLEIQRTEQGDSAMYLCASSPGGGSRVFGPGTRLTVL.

This sequence joins TRBV10-2 and TRBJ1-4; 8 bases are shared with TRBD1. The J segment lost 15 bases and the V segment lost 5 bases, leaving 17 bases of the junction unmatched. The CDR3 runs 15 residues. Germline V gene sequence: CDR1 WSHSY, CDR2 SAAADI. DNA for the CDR3: TGCGCCAGCAGTCCAGTACCGAGACAGGGGAATTTAATGTTTTTT. This sequence encodes CASSPVPRQGNLMFF.

The chain uses TRBV19 and TRBJ2-6; D is possibly TRBD2 (6 bases). Per the germline V gene, CDR1 is LNHDA and CDR2 is SQIVND (reference sequence). CDR3 length: 15 amino acids. Trimming removed 7 bases from V and 2 bases from J, with 12 bases in between. Written as DNA, the CDR3 is TGTGCCAGTATTACTACGGGAGCTGGGGCCAACGTCCTGACTTTC. Protein product: CASITTGAGANVLTF. The complete variable domain, with remaining parts taken from reference TRBV19 and TRBJ2-6, reads DGGITQSPKYLFRKEGQNVTLSCEQNLNHDAMYWYRQDPGQGLRLIYYSQIVNDFQKGDIAEGYSVSREKKESFPLTVTSAQKNPTAFYLCASITTGAGANVLTFGAGSRLTVL.

The rearrangement joins TRBV27 to TRBJ2-1; possibly TRBD1 for D (6 bases). There are 16 residues in the CDR3. Trimming removed 7 bases at V and 4 bases at J, with 20 bases between. From germline, CDR1 is MNHEY and CDR2 SMNVEV (reference sequence). CDR3 sequence (DNA): TGTGCCAGCAAACTAAGCGGCAGGGGCGGGTACAATGAGCAGTTCTTC. This codes for CASKLSGRGGYNEQFF.

The chain links TRBV27 to TRBJ2-3; tentatively, D is TRBD2 (5 bases). The V end lost 8 bases, the J end lost 0 bases, and 12 bases lay between the germline ends. The CDR3 consists of 14 residues. Per the germline V gene, CDR1 is MNHEY and CDR2 is SMNVEV (reference sequence). The CDR3 loop is CASGPRGSTDTQYF. In nucleotides, the CDR3 is TGTGCCAGCGGGCCGCGAGGGAGCACAGATACGCAGTATTTT.

This clone was recorded only once. The J gene is TRBJ2-1, the V gene TRBV7-8; 11 nucleotides line up with TRBD2. Germline trimming cut 5 bases from V and 7 bases from J; bases unmatched to any gene: 4. CDR1 is SGHVS, CDR2 FQNEAQ, per germline. The length of the CDR3 is 14 residues. CDR3 DNA: TGTGCCAGCAGCCTTAGCGGGAGGGCGAATGAGCAGTTCTTC. It is translated as CASSLSGRANEQFF.

The rearrangement links TRBV5-1 to TRBJ2-3; 10 positions agree with TRBD2. Germline V gives CDR1 SGHRS, CDR2 YFSETQ. The CDR3 loop spans 15 amino acids. Trimming removed 0 bases from V and 6 bases from J; junction bases left unmatched: 4. This CDR3 is CASSLGLAGWDTQYF. CDR3 nucleotide sequence: TGCGCCAGCAGCTTGGGACTAGCGGGCTGGGATACGCAGTATTTT.

V is TRBV15 and J is TRBJ2-5; possibly TRBD2 for D (6 bases). The CDR3 is made up of 17 amino acids. Per the germline V gene, CDR1 is LNHNV and CDR2 is YYDKDF (reference sequence). V shed 0 bases and J shed 1 base, with 15 bases lying between them. This chain's CDR3 is CATSRDPGGKGQETQYF. CDR3 sequence (DNA): TGTGCCACCAGCAGAGATCCCGGCGGGAAGGGCCAAGAGACCCAGTACTTC.

This chain links TRBV15 with TRBJ2-1, with TRBD2 identical over 10 bases. The CDR3 has 18 amino acids. The germline V gene encodes CDR1 LNHNV and CDR2 YYDKDF (reference sequence). Losses at the gene ends were 0 bases for V and 12 bases for J; bases not matched to a gene: 17. The CDR3 sequence: CATSREAGVRSGRALQFF. The CDR3, as DNA: TGTGCCACCAGCAGAGAAGCGGGGGTACGGAGCGGGAGGGCCTTGCAGTTCTTC. The whole variable domain, filled in from reference TRBV15 and TRBJ2-1, reads DAMVIQNPRYQVTQFGKPVTLSCSQTLNHNVMYWYQQKSSQAPKLLFHYYDKDFNNEADTPDNFQSRRPNTSFCFLDIRSPGLGDTAMYLCATSREAGVRSGRALQFFGPGTRLTVL.

This clone came up once. The chain carries TRBV6-7 and TRBJ2-1; TRBD2 might be the D (7 bases). TRBV6-7 is filed as an ORF, its function uncertain. The CDR3 is made up of 18 amino acids. Between the trimmed V and J ends, which lost 5 bases and 6 bases, there was a span of 26 bases. The chain's CDR3 is CASSHPGGHRPLPNEQFF. CDR3 coding DNA: TGTGCCAGCAGTCACCCGGGGGGCCACCGCCCACTCCCCAATGAGCAGTTCTTC.